This record covers a single TCR beta chain. This entry belongs to a study of blood T cell repertoires in COVID-19. Followed longitudinally, the Seattle patients had been enrolled during active infection. The authors' processing: Nucleated cell number was recorded as an estimate derived from reference gene primer amplification. The method was immunoSEQ multiplex PCR; TCRdb's version includes in-frame clones alone and lacks a portion of them. D and trimming come from the DNA, and the V and J calls and clone size come from that table. This repertoire shows approximately 460,000 clones, 75% to 90% found once; its top ten account for approximately 0.9%. V was clipped by 7 bases and J by 9 bases, with 16 bases between them. CDR3 length: 13 residues.

What was sequenced was peripheral blood. This chain connects TRBV12-3 or TRBV12-4 to TRBJ2-1; D possibly corresponds to TRBD1 (6 bases). The sequence was collected from a young man with COVID-19, enrolled during active disease. CDR3 coding DNA: TGTGCCAGCACCACGACAGGCCGAGGTGAGCAGTTCTTC. Translating gives CASTTTGRGEQFF.